These 22 T cell receptor beta chains originate from one sample sequenced in a study of early stage breast cancer tumors. The protocol was immunoSEQ multiplex PCR, while the TCRdb copy is restricted to in-frame clones and leaves out a portion. Seen here are fewer than 70,000 clones, 80% observed once, and the top ten hold about 4.8%. Specimen: blood. The receptor source for this set is a middle-aged person with breast cancer.

The chain uses TRBV18 and TRBJ2-5, with 9 nucleotides matching TRBD2. Germline V lookup: CDR1 KGHSH, CDR2 LQKENI. The CDR3 runs to 15 residues. The trim removed 6 bases at V and 4 bases at J, leaving 9 bases unmatched. The CDR3 loop reads CASSEVAGVGETQYF. The CDR3 coding sequence is TGTGCCAGCTCGGAGGTAGCGGGAGTGGGAGAGACCCAGTACTTC.

This chain connects TRBV2 to TRBJ1-2; perhaps TRBD1 as D (5 bases). CDR3 length: 16 residues. V lost 2 bases and J lost 4, with 17 bases in between. CDR1 and CDR2 from the germline V gene are SNHLY and FYNNEI. The CDR3 sequence is CASSEFSGKYGYGYTF. The CDR3 DNA reads TGTGCCAGCAGTGAATTCTCAGGGAAGTATGGCTATGGCTACACCTTC.

The chain's CDR3 is CASSLGDSVYSNQPQHF. The CDR3 DNA is TGTGCCAGCAGCTTAGGGGACTCGGTATATAGCAATCAGCCCCAGCATTTT. V gene TRBV7-6 combines with J gene TRBJ1-5; a possible D gene is TRBD1 (5 bases). Germline V lookup: CDR1 SGHVS, CDR2 FNYEAQ. Trimming removed 1 base from V and 0 bases from J, with 13 bases in between. This CDR3 has 17 amino acids.

Turning to this clone: A read error may account for a junction end that differs from germline. The chain joins TRBV7-7 to TRBJ2-5, with D possibly matching TRBD1 (6 bases). This CDR3 contains 15 residues. CDR1 is SSHAT, CDR2 FNYEAQ, per germline (reference sequence). CDR3 in amino acids: CASSPTGHLQETQYF. CDR3 in DNA: TGTGCTAGCAGTCCTACAGGGCACCTCCAAGAGACCCAGTACTTC.

The chain is built from TRBV4-2 and TRBJ1-5; no definite D call. Germline-derived CDR1 and CDR2 are LGHNA and YNFKEQ. The ends were cut back, 0 bases at V and 1 base at J, with 16 bases in the middle. This CDR3 has 18 residues. The CDR3 loop reads CASSQDFGWADSNQPQHF. CDR3 sequence (DNA): TGTGCCAGCAGCCAAGATTTTGGTTGGGCTGACAGCAATCAGCCCCAGCATTTT.

The chain uses TRBV19 and TRBJ1-1, with D possibly matching TRBD1 (6 bases). V dropped 6 bases and J dropped 0 bases, with 11 bases sitting between them. The CDR3 has 14 amino acids. Germline-derived CDR1 and CDR2 are LNHDA and SQIVND (reference sequence). The CDR3 sequence is CASSPDRLNTEAFF. In nucleotides, the CDR3 is TGTGCCAGTAGCCCGGACAGATTGAACACTGAAGCTTTCTTT.

The chain joins TRBV6-4 to TRBJ1-5; no firm D call. CDR1 is MRHNA and CDR2 is SNTAGT in the germline V gene. V lost 4 bases and J lost 7, with 11 bases in between. CDR3 length equals 13 residues. The CDR3 coding sequence is TGTGCCAGCAGTGTGGAGGAGTCCCAGCCCCAGCATTTT. Its protein product is CASSVEESQPQHF.

This chain links TRBV6-5 with TRBJ2-5; 9 bases line up with TRBD1. Per the germline V gene, CDR1 is MNHEY and CDR2 is SVGAGI. Trimming took 5 bases from V and 0 from J; bases not matched to a gene: 4. This CDR3 has 15 residues. The chain's CDR3 is CASSPGTGNQETQYF. The CDR3 nucleotides read TGTGCCAGCAGTCCCGGGACAGGGAACCAAGAGACCCAGTACTTC.

V is TRBV2 and J is TRBJ1-2; tentatively, D is TRBD1 (5 bases). The germline V and J ends were trimmed by 0 bases and 2 bases, with 10 bases remaining between them. From germline, CDR1 is SNHLY and CDR2 FYNNEI. This CDR3 region has 15 residues. CDR3 loop: CASSEASEGNYGYTF. In nucleotides, the CDR3 is TGTGCCAGCAGTGAAGCATCAGAGGGGAACTATGGCTACACCTTC. The full variable domain, in which reference TRBV2 and TRBJ1-2 provide the parts outside the CDR3, is EPEVTQTPSHQVTQMGQEVILRCVPISNHLYFYWYRQILGQKVEFLVSFYNNEISEKSEIFDDQFSVERPDGSNFTLKIRSTKLEDSAMYFCASSEASEGNYGYTFGSGTRLTVV.

This clone appeared once. The chain uses TRBV27 and TRBJ2-7; 9 positions match TRBD2. CDR1 is MNHEY and CDR2 is SMNVEV in the germline V gene (reference sequence). The V segment lost 5 bases and the J segment 7 bases; nucleotides outside the gene matches: 15. The CDR3 runs to 16 residues. In DNA, the CDR3 is TGTGCCAGCAGTCGTAGGGCAGCGGGAGGAGGATGGGAGCAGTACTTC. It specifies CASSRRAAGGGWEQYF.

The chain has TRBV27 and TRBJ2-1; 9 nucleotides agree with TRBD2. Germline V gene sequence: CDR1 MNHEY, CDR2 SMNVEV (reference sequence). This CDR3 spans 15 amino acids. V lost 6 bases to trimming and J lost 5 bases; unmatched junction nucleotides: 8. CDR3 DNA sequence: TGTGCCAGCAGCTCTAGACTAGCGGTTAACAATGAGCAGTTCTTC. As protein: CASSSRLAVNNEQFF.

The chain employs TRBV28 and TRBJ1-1; tentatively, D is TRBD1 (6 bases). The CDR3 contains 14 residues. Between the trimmed V and J ends, which lost 7 bases and 4 bases, there was a span of 16 bases. Germline V gene lookup returns CDR1 MDHEN and CDR2 SYDVKM. DNA for the CDR3: TGTGCCAGCAAAGCAACAGGGAGGGGCACTGAAGCTTTCTTT. Its translation is CASKATGRGTEAFF.

V gene TRBV19 combines with J gene TRBJ1-1; D ambiguous. Trimming cost V 6 bases and J 4 bases, with 12 bases left between them. The CDR3 is 13 residues long. Germline V gene sequence: CDR1 LNHDA, CDR2 SQIVND (reference sequence). CDR3: CASRVGGTTEAFF. The DNA for the CDR3 is TGTGCCAGTAGGGTGGGCGGCACCACTGAAGCTTTCTTT.

The chain recombines TRBV28 with TRBJ1-1; 9 positions agree with TRBD1. This CDR3 is 15 amino acids long. CDR1 and CDR2 (germline): MDHEN, SYDVKM. The trim removed 7 bases at V and 3 bases at J, leaving 9 bases unmatched. The CDR3 sequence: CASKPGTGRDTEAFF. Here the CDR3 DNA reads TGTGCCAGCAAGCCCGGGACAGGGAGGGACACTGAAGCTTTCTTT.

This clone has a single count. The V gene is TRBV15, the J gene TRBJ2-2; maybe TRBD1 (5 bases). V dropped 0 bases and J dropped 0 bases, with 14 bases sitting between them. CDR3 length: 18 residues. Germline V gene sequence: CDR1 LNHNV, CDR2 YYDKDF (reference sequence). CDR3 region: CATSRDEGGRANTGELFF. CDR3 sequence (DNA): TGTGCCACCAGCAGAGATGAAGGTGGCAGGGCGAACACCGGGGAGCTGTTTTTT.

This clone occurred once. The CDR3 spells CASSLPGAGELFF. The CDR3 DNA is TGTGCCAGCAGTTTACCAGGTGCGGGGGAGCTGTTTTTT. The chain carries TRBV28 and TRBJ2-2; D gene uncertain. Trimming cost V 2 bases and J 8 bases, with 9 bases left between them. The germline V gene has CDR1 MDHEN and CDR2 SYDVKM. The CDR3 totals 13 residues.

The rearrangement uses TRBV5-5 and TRBJ1-2; D perhaps matches TRBD1 (6 bases). V lost 1 base and J 2 bases, leaving 9 bases between the germline ends. The CDR3 has 14 residues. The germline V gene encodes CDR1 SGHKS and CDR2 YYEKEE (reference sequence). The CDR3 DNA is TGTGCCAGCAGCTTGACCGGACAGAACTATGGCTACACCTTC. This sequence encodes CASSLTGQNYGYTF.

The gene calls are TRBV28 and TRBJ2-5; 7 positions match TRBD2. This CDR3 region has 12 residues. The V gene end was trimmed by 7 bases and the J gene end by 4 bases; junction bases not matched to a gene: 3. The germline V gene has CDR1 MDHEN and CDR2 SYDVKM. CDR3 bases: TGTGCCAGCATGACGGGGGGAGAGACCCAGTACTTC. This codes for CASMTGGETQYF.

The genes are TRBV25-1 and TRBJ2-1; D is possibly TRBD2 (5 bases). Trimming took off 5 bases at V and 7 bases at J, with 9 bases between the two ends. This CDR3 comprises 12 residues. CDR1 is MGHDK and CDR2 is SYGVNS in the germline V gene. The CDR3 DNA reads as TGTGCCAGCAGTTTATCGGGGAATGAGCAGTTCTTC. Residues: CASSLSGNEQFF. The full variable domain, in which reference TRBV25-1 and TRBJ2-1 provide the parts outside the CDR3, is EADIYQTPRYLVIGTGKKITLECSQTMGHDKMYWYQQDPGMELHLIHYSYGVNSTEKGDLSSESTVSRIRTEHFPLTLESARPSHTSQYLCASSLSGNEQFFGPGTRLTVL.

V is TRBV18 and J is TRBJ2-7; D perhaps matches TRBD2 (6 bases). This CDR3 region has 14 residues. The V gene's germline CDR1 is KGHSH and CDR2 LQKENI. Between the trimmed V and J ends, which lost 6 bases and 2 bases, there was a span of 14 bases. CDR3 in amino acids: CASSTAGITYEQYF. The CDR3 region has the DNA TGTGCCAGCTCGACAGCGGGTATCACCTACGAGCAGTACTTC.

The J gene is TRBJ2-1, the V gene TRBV11-3; D unresolved. Between the trimmed V and J ends, which lost 5 bases and 3 bases, there was a span of 11 bases. Germline-derived CDR1 and CDR2 are SGHNT and YENEEA. The CDR3 runs 14 residues. In DNA, the CDR3 is TGTGCCAGCAGCGTCGGATTGGGCTACAATGAGCAGTTCTTC. Residues: CASSVGLGYNEQFF.

The J gene is TRBJ2-3, the V gene TRBV5-4; a weak D match, TRBD2 (6 bases). There are 16 residues in the CDR3. The V gene's germline CDR1 is SGHNT and CDR2 YYREEE (reference sequence). Trimming took off 4 bases at V and 4 bases at J, with 19 bases between the two ends. The CDR3 protein is CASSTPGGFSADTQYF. CDR3 DNA: TGTGCCAGCAGCACCCCCGGGGGTTTCTCTGCAGATACGCAGTATTTT.